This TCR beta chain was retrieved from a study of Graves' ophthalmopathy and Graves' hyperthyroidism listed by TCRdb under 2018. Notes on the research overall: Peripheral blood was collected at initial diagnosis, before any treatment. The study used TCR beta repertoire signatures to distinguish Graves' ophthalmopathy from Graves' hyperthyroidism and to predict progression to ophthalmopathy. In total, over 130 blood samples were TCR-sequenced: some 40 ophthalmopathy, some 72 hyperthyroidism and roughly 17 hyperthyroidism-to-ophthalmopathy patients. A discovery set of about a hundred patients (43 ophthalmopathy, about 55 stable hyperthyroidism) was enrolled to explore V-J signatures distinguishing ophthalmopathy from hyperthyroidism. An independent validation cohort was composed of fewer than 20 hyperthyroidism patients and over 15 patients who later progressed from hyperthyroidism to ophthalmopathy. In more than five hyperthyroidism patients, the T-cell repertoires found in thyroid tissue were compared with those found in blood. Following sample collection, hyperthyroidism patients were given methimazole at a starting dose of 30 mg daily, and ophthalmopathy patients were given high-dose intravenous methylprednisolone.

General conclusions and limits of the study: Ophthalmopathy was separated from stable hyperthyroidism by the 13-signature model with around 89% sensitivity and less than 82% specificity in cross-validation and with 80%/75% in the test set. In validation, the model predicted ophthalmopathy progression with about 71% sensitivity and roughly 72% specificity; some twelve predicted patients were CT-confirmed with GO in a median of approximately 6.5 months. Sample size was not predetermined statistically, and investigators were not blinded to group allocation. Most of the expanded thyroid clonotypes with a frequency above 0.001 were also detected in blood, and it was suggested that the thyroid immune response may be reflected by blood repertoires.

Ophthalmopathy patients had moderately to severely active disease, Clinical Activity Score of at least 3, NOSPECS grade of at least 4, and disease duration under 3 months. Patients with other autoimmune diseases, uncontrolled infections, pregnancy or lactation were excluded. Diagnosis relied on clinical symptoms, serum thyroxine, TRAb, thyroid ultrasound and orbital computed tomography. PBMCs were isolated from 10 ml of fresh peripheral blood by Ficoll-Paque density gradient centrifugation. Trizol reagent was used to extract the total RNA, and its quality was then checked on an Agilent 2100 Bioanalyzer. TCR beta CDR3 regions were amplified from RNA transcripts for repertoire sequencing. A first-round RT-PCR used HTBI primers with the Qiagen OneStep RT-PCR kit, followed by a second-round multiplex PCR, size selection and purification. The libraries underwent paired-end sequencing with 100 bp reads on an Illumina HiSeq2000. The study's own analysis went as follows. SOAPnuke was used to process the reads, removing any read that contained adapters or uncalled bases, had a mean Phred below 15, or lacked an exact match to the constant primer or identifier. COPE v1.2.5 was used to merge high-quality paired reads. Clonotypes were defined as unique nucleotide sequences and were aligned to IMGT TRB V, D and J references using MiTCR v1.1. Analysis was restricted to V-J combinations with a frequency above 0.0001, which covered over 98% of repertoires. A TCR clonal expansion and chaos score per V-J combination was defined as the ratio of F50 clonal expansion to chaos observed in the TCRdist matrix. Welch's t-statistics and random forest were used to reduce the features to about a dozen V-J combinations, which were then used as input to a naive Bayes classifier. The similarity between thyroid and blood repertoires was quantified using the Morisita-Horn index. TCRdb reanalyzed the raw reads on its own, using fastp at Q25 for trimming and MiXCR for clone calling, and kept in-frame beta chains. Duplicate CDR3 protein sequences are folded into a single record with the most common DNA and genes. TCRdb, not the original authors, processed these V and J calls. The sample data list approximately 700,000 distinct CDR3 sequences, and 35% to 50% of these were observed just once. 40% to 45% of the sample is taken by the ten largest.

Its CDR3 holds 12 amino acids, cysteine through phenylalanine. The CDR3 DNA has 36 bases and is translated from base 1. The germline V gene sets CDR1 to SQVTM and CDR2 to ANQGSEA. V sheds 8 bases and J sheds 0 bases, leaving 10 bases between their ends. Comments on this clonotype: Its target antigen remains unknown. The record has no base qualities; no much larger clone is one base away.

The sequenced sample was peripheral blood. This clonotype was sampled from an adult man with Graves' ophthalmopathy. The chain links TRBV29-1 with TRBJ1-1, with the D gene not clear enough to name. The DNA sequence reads TGCAGCTTAGGCAGCTTGAACACTGAAGCTTTCTTT. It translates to CSLGSLNTEAFF.